The T cell receptor beta chain under discussion was sequenced for a study of blood T cell repertoires in COVID-19. Study overall: The United States, Italy and Spain supplied acute and convalescent COVID-19 samples. T cells, B-cell-depleted T cells, or PBMCs provided the cDNA or gDNA that served as material.

Authors' data handling: Reference gene primer amplification yielded estimated nucleated cell counts. Libraries were prepared by immunoSEQ multiplex PCR; TCRdb keeps only in-frame clonotypes and omits some of them. The V and J calls and clone size are taken from that table; D and trimming were inferred from the DNA. The sample holds under 250,000 clones, about 86% seen once. The CDR3 covers 16 residues. Germline V gene data show CDR1 as KGHSH and CDR2 as LQKENI. J was trimmed by 5 bases and V by 3 bases; bases with no gene match: 9. This sequence originates from a woman aged 50 to 60 with acute or convalescent COVID-19. This chain connects TRBV18 to TRBJ2-3; 9 nucleotides line up with TRBD2. Sequencing input: peripheral blood. The CDR3 here is CASSPPGAGGRDTQYF. The CDR3 DNA reads as TGTGCCAGCTCACCGCCGGGAGCGGGAGGAAGAGATACGCAGTATTTT.